The entry below gives a single T cell receptor beta chain sequence along with its context. Its antigen is undetermined. The data were produced by immunoSEQ multiplex PCR, yet TCRdb's version contains in-frame clones alone and is incomplete. The sample lists thousands of clones, about 36% occurring once. The CDR3 is 16 amino acids. Germline V gene sequence: CDR1 SGDLS, CDR2 YYNGEE. The J segment lost 3 bases and the V segment lost 4 bases, leaving 10 bases of the junction unmatched. This specimen comes from a study of siplizumab effects on memory and regulatory T cells. Over a period of around six days at 37 degrees C, the mixed lymphocyte reaction cells were cocultured.

This chain links TRBV9 with TRBJ2-5; the match to TRBD2 covers 9 bases. The source is a human donor in good health; the cells came from an allogeneic mixed lymphocyte reaction. Sequencing input: CFSE-low (dividing) CD8+ T cells sorted from an allogeneic mixed lymphocyte reaction. CDR3 sequence reads: CASSTPRAGGEETQYF. The CDR3 DNA reads as TGTGCCAGCAGCACCCCGAGAGCGGGAGGAGAAGAGACCCAGTACTTC.